This passage covers 15 T cell receptor beta chains from one sample sequenced in a study of OX40 agonist ivuxolimab in advanced cancers. Clones were read by immunoSEQ multiplex PCR, and TCRdb kept only the in-frame ones, dropping some. Of tens of thousands of clones in the sample, about 85% are singletons; the top ten hold about 0.8%. The sequencing used CD4+ or CD8+ T cells sorted from blood, collected in a trial of the OX40 agonist ivuxolimab. These receptors originate from an adult with an advanced solid tumor such as melanoma, head and neck, liver or kidney cancer.

This sequence joins TRBV2 and TRBJ2-7, with 9 bases fitting TRBD1. V shed 5 bases and J 5 bases; nucleotides not matched to a gene: 7. The CDR3 contains 14 residues. The germline V gene encodes CDR1 SNHLY and CDR2 FYNNEI. DNA for the CDR3: TGTGCCAGCAGTTTAACAGGGGGCCGAAACGAGCAGTACTTC. This translates into CASSLTGGRNEQYF.

The chain carries TRBV19 and TRBJ2-1; D is unclear. Looked up from germline, CDR1 is LNHDA and CDR2 is SQIVND (reference sequence). V was shortened by 5 bases and J by 4 bases, with 3 bases between the two germline ends. The CDR3 sequence is 11 residues long. DNA for the CDR3: TGTGCCAGTAGTTGGTACAATGAGCAGTTCTTC. Translated, it gives CASSWYNEQFF.

V is TRBV7-3 and J is TRBJ1-1; 9 bases are shared with TRBD1. The J segment lost 3 bases and the V segment lost 4 bases, leaving 9 bases of the junction unmatched. The V gene's germline CDR1 is SGHTA and CDR2 FQGTGA. This CDR3 comprises 16 residues. This CDR3 reads CASSSTGGSWDTEAFF. For the CDR3, the DNA is TGTGCCAGCAGCTCAACAGGGGGCTCCTGGGACACTGAAGCTTTCTTT. Full variable domain (rest looked up from reference TRBV7-3 and TRBJ1-1): GAGVSQTPSNKVTEKGKYVELRCDPISGHTALYWYRQSLGQGPEFLIYFQGTGAADDSGLPNDRFFAVRPEGSVSTLKIQRTERGDSAVYLCASSSTGGSWDTEAFFGQGTRLTVV.

This clone was picked up one time. This rearrangement joins TRBV29-1 to TRBJ2-1; D is unresolved. V shed 6 bases and J shed 0 bases, with 6 bases lying between them. Germline CDR1 SQVTM, CDR2 ANQGSEA. This CDR3 is built from 12 residues. This CDR3 is CSVSSSYNEQFF. The DNA for the CDR3 is TGCAGCGTCTCGAGCTCCTACAATGAGCAGTTCTTC.

V usage is TRBV6-5 and J usage is TRBJ1-4; 11 nucleotides match TRBD1. V shed 2 bases, J shed 6 bases, and the junction held 5 bases outside the gene matches. This CDR3 is 16 amino acids long. Germline V gene lookup returns CDR1 MNHEY and CDR2 SVGAGI. This chain's CDR3 is CASSYRTGGLDEKLFF. DNA of the CDR3: TGTGCCAGCAGTTACAGGACAGGGGGCCTTGATGAAAAACTGTTTTTT.

This chain links TRBV30 with TRBJ1-5, with 7 bases fitting TRBD1. The CDR3 extends over 13 amino acids. The V gene's germline CDR1 is GTSNPN and CDR2 SVGIG (reference sequence). With V trimmed by 4 bases and J by 3 bases, 3 bases remained unmatched. For the CDR3, the DNA is TGTGCCTGGACAGGGGGGGACAATCAGCCCCAGCATTTT. Translation gives CAWTGGDNQPQHF.

The V and J genes are TRBV5-4 and TRBJ1-2; 7 bases match TRBD1. The CDR3 spans 14 residues. The V and J ends lost 5 bases and 4 bases, in that order; junction bases with no gene match: 8. From germline, CDR1 is SGHNT and CDR2 YYREEE (reference sequence). CDR3 residues: CASRAGQRSYGYTF. In DNA form, the CDR3 reads TGTGCCAGCAGGGCGGGACAGCGGTCCTATGGCTACACCTTC.

This chain links TRBV28 with TRBJ2-2, with D hard to call. The CDR3 consists of 12 residues. V was clipped by 4 bases and J by 5 bases, with 5 bases between them. Germline loops: CDR1 MDHEN, CDR2 SYDVKM. The CDR3 DNA reads TGTGCCAGCAGTTCTCGAACCGGGGAGCTGTTTTTT. Amino acids: CASSSRTGELFF.

The chain recombines TRBV7-2 with TRBJ2-1; D is possibly TRBD1 or TRBD2 (6 bases each). V lost 5 bases to trimming and J lost 5 bases, with 16 bases between them. The CDR3 runs 15 residues. Germline CDR1 is SGHTA and CDR2 is FQGNSA. DNA of the CDR3: TGTGCCAGCAGCCACGACCTGGGGGGCCACAATGAGCAGTTCTTC. Protein: CASSHDLGGHNEQFF.

This clone appeared once. The rearrangement links TRBV7-2 to TRBJ2-7, with D unclear. Trimming cost V 8 bases and J 6 bases, with 17 bases left between them. Germline-derived CDR1 and CDR2 are SGHTA and FQGNSA. CDR3 length equals 13 residues. CDR3 protein: CASGRVPRPEQYF. The CDR3 DNA follows: TGTGCCAGCGGCCGGGTTCCAAGGCCCGAGCAGTACTTC. Full variable domain (missing parts from reference TRBV7-2 and TRBJ2-7): GAGVSQSPSNKVTEKGKDVELRCDPISGHTALYWYRQSLGQGLEFLIYFQGNSAPDKSGLPSDRFSAERTGGSVSTLTIQRTQQEDSAVYLCASGRVPRPEQYFGPGTRLTVT.

CDR3 sequence reads: CASSLEGAGANVLTF. In nucleotides, the CDR3 is TGTGCCAGCAGCTTAGAGGGGGCTGGGGCCAACGTCCTGACTTTC. This rearrangement joins TRBV7-9 to TRBJ2-6; maybe TRBD1 (6 bases). Germline CDR1 reads SEHNR; CDR2 reads FQNEAQ (reference sequence). The CDR3 is made up of 15 amino acids. The V end lost 1 base, the J end lost 2 bases, and 6 bases lay between the germline ends.

V and J are TRBV19 and TRBJ2-3; TRBD2 matches at 10 bases. This CDR3 spans 14 amino acids. Germline CDR1 reads LNHDA; CDR2 reads SQIVND (reference sequence). V was pared by 7 bases and J by 3 bases, with 4 bases of the junction left unmatched. CDR3 DNA: TGTGCCAGTACCTCTAGCGGGAGAACAGATACGCAGTATTTT. Translating gives CASTSSGRTDTQYF. The whole variable domain, filled in from reference TRBV19 and TRBJ2-3, reads DGGITQSPKYLFRKEGQNVTLSCEQNLNHDAMYWYRQDPGQGLRLIYYSQIVNDFQKGDIAEGYSVSREKKESFPLTVTSAQKNPTAFYLCASTSSGRTDTQYFGPGTRLTVL.

The chain is built from TRBV7-2 and TRBJ1-2, with D possibly being TRBD1 (5 bases). V was pared by 5 bases and J by 0 bases, with 10 bases between. The CDR3 has 14 residues. CDR1 is SGHTA and CDR2 is FQGNSA in the germline V gene. The CDR3 DNA is TGTGCCAGCAGCCCCGGGGGATCTAACTATGGCTACACCTTC. Translated, it gives CASSPGGSNYGYTF.

The CDR3 is CASNTGLNTEAFF. As DNA, the CDR3 is TGTGCCAGCAACACAGGGTTGAACACTGAAGCTTTCTTT. V gene TRBV5-4 combines with J gene TRBJ1-1; TRBD1 is a possible D gene (6 bases). CDR1 and CDR2 from the germline V gene are SGHNT and YYREEE (reference sequence). V was clipped by 6 bases and J by 0 bases, with 9 bases between them. This CDR3 comprises 13 residues.

The rearrangement joins TRBV20-1 to TRBJ1-1, with D uncertain. This CDR3 is 11 amino acids long. The ends were cut back, 7 bases at V and 2 bases at J, with 8 bases in the middle. In germline, CDR1 is DFQATT, CDR2 SNEGSKA (reference sequence). The CDR3 DNA reads as TGCAGTGTTAGGGCCAACACTGAAGCTTTCTTT. It encodes CSVRANTEAFF.